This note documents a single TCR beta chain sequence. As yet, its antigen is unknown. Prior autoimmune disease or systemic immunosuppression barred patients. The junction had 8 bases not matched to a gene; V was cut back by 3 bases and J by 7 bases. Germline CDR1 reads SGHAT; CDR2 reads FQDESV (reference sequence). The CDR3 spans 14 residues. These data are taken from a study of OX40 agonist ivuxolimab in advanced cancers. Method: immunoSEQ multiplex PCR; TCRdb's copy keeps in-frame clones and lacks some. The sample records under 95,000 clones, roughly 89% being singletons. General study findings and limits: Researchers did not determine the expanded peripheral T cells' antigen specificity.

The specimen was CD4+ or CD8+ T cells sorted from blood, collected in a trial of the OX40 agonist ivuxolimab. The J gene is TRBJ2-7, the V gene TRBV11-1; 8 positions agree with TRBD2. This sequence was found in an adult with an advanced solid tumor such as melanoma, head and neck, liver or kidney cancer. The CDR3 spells CASSLERLAGEQYF. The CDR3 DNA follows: TGTGCCAGCAGCTTGGAACGGCTAGCGGGTGAGCAGTACTTC.